This TCR beta chain was identified in a study of PD-L1 blockade in urothelial cancer. Findings and caveats of the study: For durable-benefit patients, tumor-associated blood clones expanded more at 3 weeks.

Every PCR got spiked synthetic TCR analog templates. Using immunoSEQ multiplex PCR, the repertoire was profiled, and TCRdb retains in-frame clones only, with some absent. The sample holds roughly 45,000 clones; more than 75% are singletons and the top ten take roughly 15%. The time point denotes: pretreatment peripheral blood. Locally advanced or metastatic urothelial carcinoma was present in patients. Samples spanned pretreatment and treatment, with 1 to 8 time points per patient. This clone was found a few times. Its antigen is not known. Germline loops: CDR1 LGHNA, CDR2 YSLEER. The ends lost 4 bases at V and 7 bases at J; junction bases unmatched: 0. This CDR3 is 12 amino acids long.

The source is a man aged 60 to 69 with urothelial cancer. The V gene is TRBV4-3, the J gene TRBJ2-2; 7 bases match TRBD2. Sequencing was performed on PBMCs, taken around atezolizumab (anti-PD-L1) treatment. This CDR3 is CASSPGGGELFF. In nucleotides, the CDR3 is TGCGCCAGCAGCCCGGGAGGCGGGGAGCTGTTTTTT.